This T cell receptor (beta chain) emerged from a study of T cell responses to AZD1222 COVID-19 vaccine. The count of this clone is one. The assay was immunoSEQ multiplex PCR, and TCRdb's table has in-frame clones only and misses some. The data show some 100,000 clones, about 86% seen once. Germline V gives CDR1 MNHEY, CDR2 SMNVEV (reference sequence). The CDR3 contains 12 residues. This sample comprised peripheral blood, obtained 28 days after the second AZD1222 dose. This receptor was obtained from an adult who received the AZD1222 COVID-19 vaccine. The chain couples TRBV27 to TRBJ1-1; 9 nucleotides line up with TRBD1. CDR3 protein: CATGGRNTEAFF. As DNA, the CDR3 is TGTGCTACAGGGGGCAGAAACACTGAAGCTTTCTTT.